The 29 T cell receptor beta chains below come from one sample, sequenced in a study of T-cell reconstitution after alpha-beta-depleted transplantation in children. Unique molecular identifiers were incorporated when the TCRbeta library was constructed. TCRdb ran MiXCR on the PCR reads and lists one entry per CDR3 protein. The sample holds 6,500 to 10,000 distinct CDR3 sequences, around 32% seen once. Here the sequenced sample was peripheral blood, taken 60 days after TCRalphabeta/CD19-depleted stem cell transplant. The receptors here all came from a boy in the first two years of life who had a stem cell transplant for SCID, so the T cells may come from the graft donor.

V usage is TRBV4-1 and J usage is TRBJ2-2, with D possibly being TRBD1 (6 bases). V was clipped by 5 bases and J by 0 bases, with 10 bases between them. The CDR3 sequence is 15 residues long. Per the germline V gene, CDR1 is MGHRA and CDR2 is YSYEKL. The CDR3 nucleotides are TGCGCCAGCAGCTTGGGACACTCGAACACCGGGGAGCTGTTTTTT. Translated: CASSLGHSNTGELFF.

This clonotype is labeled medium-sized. The CDR3 sequence: CASSRATGELFF. The CDR3 DNA follows: TGTGCCAGCAGCCGGGCGACCGGGGAGCTGTTTTTT. The chain links TRBV5-5 to TRBJ2-2; D ambiguous. The CDR3 is made up of 12 amino acids. Germline V gives CDR1 SGHKS, CDR2 YYEKEE (reference sequence). V was pared by 4 bases and J by 5 bases, with 6 bases between.

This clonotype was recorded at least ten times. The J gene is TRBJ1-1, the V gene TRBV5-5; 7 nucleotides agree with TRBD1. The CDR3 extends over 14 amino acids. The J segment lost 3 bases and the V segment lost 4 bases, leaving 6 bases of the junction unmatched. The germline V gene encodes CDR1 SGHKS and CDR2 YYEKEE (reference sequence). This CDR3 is CASSPGQWYTEAFF. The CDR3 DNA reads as TGTGCCAGCAGCCCGGGACAGTGGTACACTGAAGCTTTCTTT.

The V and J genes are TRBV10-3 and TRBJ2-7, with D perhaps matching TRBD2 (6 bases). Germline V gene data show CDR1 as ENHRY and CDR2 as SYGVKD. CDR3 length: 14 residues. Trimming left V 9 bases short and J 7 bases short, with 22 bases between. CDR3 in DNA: TGTGCCATACGATCGGGCCCCGGCGCGGGGGAGCAGTACTTC. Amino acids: CAIRSGPGAGEQYF.

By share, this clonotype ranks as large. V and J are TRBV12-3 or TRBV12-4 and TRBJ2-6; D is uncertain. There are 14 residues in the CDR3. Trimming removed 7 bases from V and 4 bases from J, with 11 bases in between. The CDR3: CASTIPSGANVLTF. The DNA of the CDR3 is TGTGCCAGCACCATTCCCTCCGGGGCCAACGTCCTGACTTTC.

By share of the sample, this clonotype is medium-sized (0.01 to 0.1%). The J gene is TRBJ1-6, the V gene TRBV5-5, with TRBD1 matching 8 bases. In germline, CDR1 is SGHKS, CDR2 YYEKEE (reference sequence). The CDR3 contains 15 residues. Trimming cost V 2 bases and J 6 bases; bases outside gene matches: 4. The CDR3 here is CASSLSGGGNSPLHF. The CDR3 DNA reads TGTGCCAGCAGCTTATCAGGGGGCGGTAATTCACCCCTCCACTTT.

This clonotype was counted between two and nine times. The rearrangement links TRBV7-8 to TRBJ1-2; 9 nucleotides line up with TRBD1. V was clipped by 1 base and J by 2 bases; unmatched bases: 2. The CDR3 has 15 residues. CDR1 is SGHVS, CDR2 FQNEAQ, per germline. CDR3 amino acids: CASSLEGQGNYGYTF. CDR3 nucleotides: TGTGCCAGCAGCTTAGAGGGACAGGGAAACTATGGCTACACCTTC.

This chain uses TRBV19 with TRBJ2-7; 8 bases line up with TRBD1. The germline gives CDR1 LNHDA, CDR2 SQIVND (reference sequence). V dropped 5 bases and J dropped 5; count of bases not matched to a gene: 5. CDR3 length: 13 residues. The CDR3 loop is CASSSDREDEQYF. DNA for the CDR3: TGTGCCAGTAGTTCGGACAGGGAGGACGAGCAGTACTTC.

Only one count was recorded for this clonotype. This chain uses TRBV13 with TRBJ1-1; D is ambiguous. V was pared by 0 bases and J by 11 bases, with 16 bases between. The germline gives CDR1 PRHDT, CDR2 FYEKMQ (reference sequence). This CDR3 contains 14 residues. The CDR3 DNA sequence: TGTGCCAGCAGCTTAGGCCACTCCGGGATATCGGCTTTCTTT. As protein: CASSLGHSGISAFF.

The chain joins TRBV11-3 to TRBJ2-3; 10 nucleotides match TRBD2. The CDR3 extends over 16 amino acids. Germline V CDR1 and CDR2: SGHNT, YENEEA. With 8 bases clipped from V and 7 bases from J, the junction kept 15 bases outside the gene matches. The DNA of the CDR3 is TGTGCCAGCGGTTGGACTAGCGGATTGATAGCGCATACGCAGTATTTT. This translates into CASGWTSGLIAHTQYF.

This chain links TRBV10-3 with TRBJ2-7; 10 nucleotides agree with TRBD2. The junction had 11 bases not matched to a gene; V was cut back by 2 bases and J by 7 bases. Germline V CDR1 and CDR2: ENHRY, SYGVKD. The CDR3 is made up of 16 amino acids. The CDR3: CAISETGTSDLGEQYF. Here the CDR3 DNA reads TGTGCCATCAGTGAGACCGGGACTAGCGATTTGGGGGAGCAGTACTTC.

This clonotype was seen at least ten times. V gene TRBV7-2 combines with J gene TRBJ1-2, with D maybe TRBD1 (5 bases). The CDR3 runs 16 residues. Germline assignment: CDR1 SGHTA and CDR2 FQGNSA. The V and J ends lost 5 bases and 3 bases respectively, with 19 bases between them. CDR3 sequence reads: CASSEGARDRHYGYTF. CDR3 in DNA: TGTGCCAGCAGCGAAGGCGCTAGGGACCGCCACTATGGCTACACCTTC.

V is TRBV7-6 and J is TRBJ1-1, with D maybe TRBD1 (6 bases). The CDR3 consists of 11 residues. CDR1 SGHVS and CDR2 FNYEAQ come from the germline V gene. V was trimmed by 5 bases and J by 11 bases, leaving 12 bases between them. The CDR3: CASSAGGAAFF. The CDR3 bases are TGTGCCAGCAGCGCGGGGGGGGCGGCTTTCTTT.

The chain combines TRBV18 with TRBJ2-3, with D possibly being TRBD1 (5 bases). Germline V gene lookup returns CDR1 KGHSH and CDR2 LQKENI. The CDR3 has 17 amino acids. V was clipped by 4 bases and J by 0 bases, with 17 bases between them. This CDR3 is CASSLGPGKRSTDTQYF. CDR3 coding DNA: TGTGCCAGCTCACTAGGGCCAGGGAAAAGAAGCACAGATACGCAGTATTTT.

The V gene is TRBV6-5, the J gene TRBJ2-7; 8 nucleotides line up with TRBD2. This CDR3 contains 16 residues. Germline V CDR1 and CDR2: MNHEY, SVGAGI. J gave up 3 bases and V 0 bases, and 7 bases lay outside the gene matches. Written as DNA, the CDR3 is TGTGCCAGCAGTTACTCGAAGGAGGGACTAGGCTACGAGCAGTACTTC. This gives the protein CASSYSKEGLGYEQYF.

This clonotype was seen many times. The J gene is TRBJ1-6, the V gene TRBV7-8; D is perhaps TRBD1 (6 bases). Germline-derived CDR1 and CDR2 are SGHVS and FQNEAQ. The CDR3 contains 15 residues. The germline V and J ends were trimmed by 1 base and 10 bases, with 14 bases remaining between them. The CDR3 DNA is TGTGCCAGCAGCTTAGGGGGGGCAAGTCTGTCACCCCTCCACTTT. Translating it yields CASSLGGASLSPLHF.

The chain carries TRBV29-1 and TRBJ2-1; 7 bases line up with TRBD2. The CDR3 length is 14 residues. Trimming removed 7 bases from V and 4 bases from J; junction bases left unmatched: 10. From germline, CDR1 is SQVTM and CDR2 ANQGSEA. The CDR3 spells CSALGLAEYNEQFF. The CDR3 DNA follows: TGCAGCGCTCTTGGCCTAGCGGAGTACAATGAGCAGTTCTTC.

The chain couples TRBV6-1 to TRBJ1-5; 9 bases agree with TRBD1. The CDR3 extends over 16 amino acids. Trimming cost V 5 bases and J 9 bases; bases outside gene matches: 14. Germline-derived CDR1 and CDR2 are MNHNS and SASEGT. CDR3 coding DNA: TGTGCCAGCAGTCTTTTTGACAGGGGGGGCCGGGCGCCCCAGCATTTT. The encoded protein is CASSLFDRGGRAPQHF.

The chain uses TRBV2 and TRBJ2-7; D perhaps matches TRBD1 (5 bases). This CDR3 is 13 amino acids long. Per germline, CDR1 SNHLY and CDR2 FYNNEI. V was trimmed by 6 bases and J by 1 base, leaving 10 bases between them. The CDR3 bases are TGTGCCAGCAGGGGGCTGGGGTCCTACGAGCAGTACTTC. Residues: CASRGLGSYEQYF.

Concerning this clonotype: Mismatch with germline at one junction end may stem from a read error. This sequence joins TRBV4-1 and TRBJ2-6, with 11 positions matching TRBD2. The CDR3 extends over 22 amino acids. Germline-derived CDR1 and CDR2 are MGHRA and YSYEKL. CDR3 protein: CASSPGIHKLAGASSGANVLTF. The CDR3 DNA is TGTGCCAGCAGCCCGGGGATCCACAAACTAGCGGGGGCTTCCTCTGGGGCCAACGTCCTGACTTTC.

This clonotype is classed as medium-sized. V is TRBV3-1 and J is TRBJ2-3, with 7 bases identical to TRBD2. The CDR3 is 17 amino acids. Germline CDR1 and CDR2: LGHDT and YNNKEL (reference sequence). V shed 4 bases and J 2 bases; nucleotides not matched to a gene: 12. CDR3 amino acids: CASSRPSPAGYTDTQYF. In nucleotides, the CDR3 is TGTGCCAGCAGCCGCCCTAGCCCAGCGGGGTACACAGATACGCAGTATTTT.

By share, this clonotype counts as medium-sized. The CDR3, as DNA: TGCGCCAGCAGCTTGAACGGTCCTAGGGAGCAGTACTTC. Protein product: CASSLNGPREQYF. The chain joins TRBV5-1 to TRBJ2-7, with unresolved D. The CDR3 loop spans 13 amino acids. Trimming took off 1 base at V and 7 bases at J, with 12 bases between the two ends. Germline V gene sequence: CDR1 SGHRS, CDR2 YFSETQ. The variable domain in full, with the rest retrieved from reference TRBV5-1 and TRBJ2-7, is KAGVTQTPRYLIKTRGQQVTLSCSPISGHRSVSWYQQTPGQGLQFLFEYFSETQRNKGNFPGRFSGRQFSNSRSEMNVSTLELGDSALYLCASSLNGPREQYFGPGTRLTVT.

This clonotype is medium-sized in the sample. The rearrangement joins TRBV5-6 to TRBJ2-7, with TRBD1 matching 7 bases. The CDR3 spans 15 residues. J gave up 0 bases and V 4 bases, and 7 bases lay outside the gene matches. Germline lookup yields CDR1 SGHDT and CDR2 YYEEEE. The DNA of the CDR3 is TGTGCCAGCAGCGTGGACAGGTTACCCTCCTACGAGCAGTACTTC. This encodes CASSVDRLPSYEQYF. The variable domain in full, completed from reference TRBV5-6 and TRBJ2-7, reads DAGVTQSPTHLIKTRGQQVTLRCSPKSGHDTVSWYQQALGQGPQFIFQYYEEEERQRGNFPDRFSGHQFPNYSSELNVNALLLGDSALYLCASSVDRLPSYEQYFGPGTRLTVT.

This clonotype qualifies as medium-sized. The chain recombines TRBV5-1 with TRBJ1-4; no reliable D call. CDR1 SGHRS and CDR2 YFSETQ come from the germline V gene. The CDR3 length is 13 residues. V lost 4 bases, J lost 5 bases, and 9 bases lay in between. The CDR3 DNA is TGCGCCAGCAGCCGAGACGTGAATGAAAAACTGTTTTTT. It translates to CASSRDVNEKLFF.

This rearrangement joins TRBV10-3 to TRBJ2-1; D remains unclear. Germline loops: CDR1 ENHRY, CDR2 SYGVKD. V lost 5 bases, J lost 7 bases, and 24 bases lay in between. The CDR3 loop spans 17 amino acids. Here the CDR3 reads CAISLSFLGPYNNEQFF. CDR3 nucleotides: TGTGCCATCAGTTTGTCTTTCTTGGGTCCCTACAATAATGAGCAGTTCTTC.

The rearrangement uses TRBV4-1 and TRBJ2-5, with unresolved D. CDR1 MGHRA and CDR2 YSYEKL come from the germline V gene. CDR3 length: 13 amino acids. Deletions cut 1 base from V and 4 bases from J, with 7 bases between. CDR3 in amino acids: CASSQVERETQYF. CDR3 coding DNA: TGCGCCAGCAGCCAAGTCGAAAGAGAGACCCAGTACTTC.

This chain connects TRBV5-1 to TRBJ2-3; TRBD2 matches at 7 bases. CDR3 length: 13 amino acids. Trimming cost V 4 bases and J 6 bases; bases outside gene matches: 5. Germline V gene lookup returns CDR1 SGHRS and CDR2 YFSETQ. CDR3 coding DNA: TGCGCCAGCAGCCGGGGGACTACCGATACGCAGTATTTT. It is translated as CASSRGTTDTQYF.

CDR3 residues: CASSLVDQETQYF. The CDR3 DNA follows: TGCGCCAGCAGCTTGGTTGACCAAGAGACCCAGTACTTC. This chain uses TRBV5-1 with TRBJ2-5; D ambiguous. This CDR3 region has 13 residues. Trimming removed 0 bases from V and 0 bases from J, with 3 bases in between. Per germline, CDR1 SGHRS and CDR2 YFSETQ. Looking up the rest from reference TRBV5-1 and TRBJ2-5 gives the full variable domain: KAGVTQTPRYLIKTRGQQVTLSCSPISGHRSVSWYQQTPGQGLQFLFEYFSETQRNKGNFPGRFSGRQFSNSRSEMNVSTLELGDSALYLCASSLVDQETQYFGPGTRLLVL.

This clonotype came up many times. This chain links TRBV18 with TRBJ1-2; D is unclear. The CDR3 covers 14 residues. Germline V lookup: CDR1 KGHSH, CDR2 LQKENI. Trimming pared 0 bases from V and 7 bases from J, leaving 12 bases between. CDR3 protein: CASSPPREWFGYTF. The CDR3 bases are TGTGCCAGCTCACCACCGAGGGAGTGGTTTGGCTACACCTTC.